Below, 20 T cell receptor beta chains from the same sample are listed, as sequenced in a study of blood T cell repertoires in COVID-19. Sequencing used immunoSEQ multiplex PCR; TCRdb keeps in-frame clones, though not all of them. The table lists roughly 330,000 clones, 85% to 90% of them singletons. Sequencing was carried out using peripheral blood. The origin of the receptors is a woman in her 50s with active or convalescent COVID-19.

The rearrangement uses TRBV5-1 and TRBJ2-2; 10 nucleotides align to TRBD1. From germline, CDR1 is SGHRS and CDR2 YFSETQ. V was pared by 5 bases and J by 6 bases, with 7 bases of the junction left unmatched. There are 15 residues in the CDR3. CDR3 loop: CASSSRQGASGELFF. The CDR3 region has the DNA TGCGCCAGCAGTTCGAGACAGGGGGCCTCCGGGGAGCTGTTTTTT.

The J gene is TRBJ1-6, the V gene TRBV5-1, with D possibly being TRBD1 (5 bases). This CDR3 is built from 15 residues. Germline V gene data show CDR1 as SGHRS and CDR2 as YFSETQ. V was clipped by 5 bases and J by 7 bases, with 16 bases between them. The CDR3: CASSPRVGENSPLHF. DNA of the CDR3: TGCGCCAGCAGTCCCCGTGTAGGGGAAAATTCACCCCTCCACTTT.

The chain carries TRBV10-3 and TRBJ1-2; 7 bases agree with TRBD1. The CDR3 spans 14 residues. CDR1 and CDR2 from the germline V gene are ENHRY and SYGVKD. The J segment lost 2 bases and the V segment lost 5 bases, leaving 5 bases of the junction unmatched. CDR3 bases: TGTGCCATCAGTACAGGGGTTAGGAACTATGGCTACACCTTC. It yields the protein CAISTGVRNYGYTF.

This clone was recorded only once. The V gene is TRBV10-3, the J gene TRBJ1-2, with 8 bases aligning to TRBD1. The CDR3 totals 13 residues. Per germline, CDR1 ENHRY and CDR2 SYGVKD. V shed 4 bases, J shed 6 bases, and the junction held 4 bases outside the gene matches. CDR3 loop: CAISASGGDGYTF. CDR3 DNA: TGTGCCATCAGTGCCTCAGGGGGCGATGGCTACACCTTC.

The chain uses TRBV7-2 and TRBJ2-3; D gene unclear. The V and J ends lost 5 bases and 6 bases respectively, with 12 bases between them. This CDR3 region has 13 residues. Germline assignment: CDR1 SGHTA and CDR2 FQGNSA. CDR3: CASSPPPRDTQYF. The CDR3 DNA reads TGTGCCAGCAGCCCCCCCCCGCGGGATACGCAGTATTTT.

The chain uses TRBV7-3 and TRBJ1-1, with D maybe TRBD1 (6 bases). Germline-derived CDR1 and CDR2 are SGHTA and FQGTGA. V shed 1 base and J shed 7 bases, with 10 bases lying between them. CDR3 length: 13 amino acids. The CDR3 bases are TGTGCCAGCAGCTTAAGGGAGGGGGATGAAGCTTTCTTT. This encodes CASSLREGDEAFF.

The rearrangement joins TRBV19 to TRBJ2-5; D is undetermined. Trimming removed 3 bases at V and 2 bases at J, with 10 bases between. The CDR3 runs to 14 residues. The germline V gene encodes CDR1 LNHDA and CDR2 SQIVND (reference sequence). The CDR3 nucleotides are TGTGCCAGTAGTATCCCGACATTGCAAGAGACCCAGTACTTC. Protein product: CASSIPTLQETQYF.

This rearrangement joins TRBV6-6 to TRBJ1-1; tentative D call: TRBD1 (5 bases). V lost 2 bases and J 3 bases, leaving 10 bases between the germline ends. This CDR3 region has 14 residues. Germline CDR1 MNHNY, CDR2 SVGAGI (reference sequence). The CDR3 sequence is CASSYPDTDTEAFF. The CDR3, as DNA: TGTGCCAGCAGTTACCCGGACACTGACACTGAAGCTTTCTTT.

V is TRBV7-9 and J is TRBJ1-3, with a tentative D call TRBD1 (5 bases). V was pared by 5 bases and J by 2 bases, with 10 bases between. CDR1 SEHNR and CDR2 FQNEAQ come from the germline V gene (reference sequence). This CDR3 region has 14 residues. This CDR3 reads CASSVGTPGNTIYF. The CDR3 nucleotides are TGTGCCAGCAGCGTCGGGACTCCTGGAAACACCATATATTTT.

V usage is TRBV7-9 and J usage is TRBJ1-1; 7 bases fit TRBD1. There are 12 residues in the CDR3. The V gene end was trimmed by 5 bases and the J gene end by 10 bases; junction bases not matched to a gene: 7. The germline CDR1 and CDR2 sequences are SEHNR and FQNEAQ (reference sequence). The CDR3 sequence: CASSPHTGVAFF. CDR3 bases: TGTGCCAGCAGCCCCCATACAGGGGTAGCTTTCTTT.

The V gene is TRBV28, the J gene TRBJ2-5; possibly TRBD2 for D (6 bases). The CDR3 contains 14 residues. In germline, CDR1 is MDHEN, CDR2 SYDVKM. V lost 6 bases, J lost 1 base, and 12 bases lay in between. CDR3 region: CASSRGDFQETQYF. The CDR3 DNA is TGTGCCAGCAGCCGAGGGGACTTCCAAGAGACCCAGTACTTC.

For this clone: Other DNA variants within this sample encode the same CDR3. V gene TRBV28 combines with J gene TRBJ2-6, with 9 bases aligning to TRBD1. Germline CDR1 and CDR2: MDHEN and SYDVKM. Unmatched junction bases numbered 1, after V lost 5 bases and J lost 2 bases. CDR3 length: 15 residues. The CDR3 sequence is CASSRDRAGANVLTF. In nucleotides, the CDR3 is TGTGCCAGCAGTCGGGACAGGGCTGGGGCCAACGTCCTGACTTTC.

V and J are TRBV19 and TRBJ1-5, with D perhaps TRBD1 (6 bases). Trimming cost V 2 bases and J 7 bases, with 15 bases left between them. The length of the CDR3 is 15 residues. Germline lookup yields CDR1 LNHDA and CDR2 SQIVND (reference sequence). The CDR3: CASSINSGAKQPQHF. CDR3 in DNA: TGTGCCAGTAGTATAAATTCAGGGGCAAAACAGCCCCAGCATTTT.

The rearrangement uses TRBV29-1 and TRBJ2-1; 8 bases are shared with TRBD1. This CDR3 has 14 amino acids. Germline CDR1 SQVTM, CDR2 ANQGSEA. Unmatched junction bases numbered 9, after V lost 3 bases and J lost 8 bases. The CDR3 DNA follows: TGCAGCGTTGAGAGATCAGGGGGCAGGGATGAGCAGTTCTTC. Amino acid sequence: CSVERSGGRDEQFF.

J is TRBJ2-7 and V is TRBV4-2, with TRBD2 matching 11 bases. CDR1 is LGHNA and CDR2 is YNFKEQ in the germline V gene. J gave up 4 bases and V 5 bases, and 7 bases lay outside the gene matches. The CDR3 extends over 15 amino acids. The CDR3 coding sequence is TGTGCCAGCAGCTTACGACTAGCGGGGATTTACGAGCAGTACTTC. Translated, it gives CASSLRLAGIYEQYF.

The CDR3 loop is CASSPSGVTEQFF. CDR3 bases: TGTGCCAGCAGTCCTAGCGGTGTGACTGAGCAGTTCTTC. J is TRBJ2-1 and V is TRBV2, with TRBD2 identical over 7 bases. This CDR3 contains 13 residues. Germline values: CDR1 SNHLY, CDR2 FYNNEI. Trimming removed 5 bases from V and 9 bases from J; junction bases left unmatched: 7.

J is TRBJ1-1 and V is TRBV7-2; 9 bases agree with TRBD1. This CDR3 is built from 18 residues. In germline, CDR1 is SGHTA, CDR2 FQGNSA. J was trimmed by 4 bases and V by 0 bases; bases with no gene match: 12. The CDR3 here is CASSLAPGTGTGSTEAFF. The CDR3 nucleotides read TGTGCCAGCAGCTTAGCCCCCGGGACAGGGACCGGGAGCACTGAAGCTTTCTTT.

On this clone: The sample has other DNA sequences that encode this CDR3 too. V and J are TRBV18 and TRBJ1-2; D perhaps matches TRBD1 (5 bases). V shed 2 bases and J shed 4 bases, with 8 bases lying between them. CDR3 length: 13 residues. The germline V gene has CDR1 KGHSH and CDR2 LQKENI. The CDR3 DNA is TGTGCCAGCTCACCAAGCGGGGGCTATGGCTACACCTTC. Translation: CASSPSGGYGYTF. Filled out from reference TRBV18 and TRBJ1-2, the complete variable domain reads NAGVMQNPRHLVRRRGQEARLRCSPMKGHSHVYWYRQLPEEGLKFMVYLQKENIIDESGMPKERFSAEFPKEGPSILRIQQVVRGDSAAYFCASSPSGGYGYTFGSGTRLTVV.

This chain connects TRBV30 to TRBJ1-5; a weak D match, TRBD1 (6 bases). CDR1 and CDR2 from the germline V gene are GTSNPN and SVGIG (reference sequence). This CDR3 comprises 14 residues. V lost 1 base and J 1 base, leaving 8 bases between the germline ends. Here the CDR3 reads CAWSGGPSNQPQHF. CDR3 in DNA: TGTGCCTGGAGTGGGGGGCCGAGCAATCAGCCCCAGCATTTT.

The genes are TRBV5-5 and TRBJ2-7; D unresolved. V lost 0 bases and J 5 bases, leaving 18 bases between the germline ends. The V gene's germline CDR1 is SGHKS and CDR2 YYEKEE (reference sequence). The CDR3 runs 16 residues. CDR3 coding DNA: TGTGCCAGCAGCTTGGCCGGTGCGATAACGAGGAACGAGCAGTACTTC. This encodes CASSLAGAITRNEQYF.